This T cell receptor beta chain stems from a study of T cell changes during pregnancy in multiple sclerosis (dated by TCRdb to between 2018 and 2021). Background for the entire study: The study looked at changes in the T cell repertoire across pregnancy in women with multiple sclerosis.

As regards this clone: Its antigen remains unidentified. Per-nucleotide qualities are absent, and no much larger clonotype sits a single base away.

Inclusive of the bounding cysteine and phenylalanine, the CDR3 is 16 residues long. Just CDR3 DNA is preserved here, 48 bases in frame from base 1. V ends up 3 bases short and J 3 bases short, with an unmatched junction base count of 9. The CDR1 and CDR2 encoded by the germline V gene are MRHNA and SNTAGT. The protocol used for the library was the immunoSEQ multiplex PCR assay. Entries here come from immuneACCESS through TCRdb and include only in-frame sequences with V and J called. Some clones fail to appear in such tables; in the studies checked, an unresolved V gene covers under half of the shortfall, and the cause of the remainder is unknown. The sample table contains 49,000 or so clones; only one count was recorded for 80% to 95% of them. Under 2.5% of the sample belongs to the ten largest clones.

The chain is encoded by TRBV6-4 joined to TRBJ2-3; 7 central nucleotides agree with TRBD2. The sample consisted of peripheral blood, taken in the third trimester of pregnancy. The source of this sequence is a female donor with multiple sclerosis, enrolled in a pregnancy study. The DNA sequence is as follows: TGTGCCAGCAGTGAGACGACGGGAGGAGGGACAGATACGCAGTATTTT. Translated, it gives CASSETTGGGTDTQYF.